This T cell receptor beta chain appears in the sequencing data of a study of identical twins. TCRdb recomputed calls from the 5' RACE reads with MiXCR, one row per CDR3 protein. The profile shows 500,000 or so distinct CDR3 sequences, less than 25% of them singletons. Per the germline V gene, CDR1 is SGHAT and CDR2 is FQNNGV. The V gene lost 3 bases and the J gene lost 6 bases, with 9 bases spanning the gap. This CDR3 is 13 amino acids long. This clonotype was detected only a few times. The sample was also reused in another study, on T cells expressing NK-cell markers.

The sequenced material came from CD4+ T cells sorted from blood. The chain employs TRBV11-2 and TRBJ1-5; D ambiguous. This TCR came from a woman in her late teens or twenties in good health. The CDR3, as DNA: TGTGCCAGCAGCTTGGGCCAGTTTCAGCCCCAGCATTTT. Translating gives CASSLGQFQPQHF.